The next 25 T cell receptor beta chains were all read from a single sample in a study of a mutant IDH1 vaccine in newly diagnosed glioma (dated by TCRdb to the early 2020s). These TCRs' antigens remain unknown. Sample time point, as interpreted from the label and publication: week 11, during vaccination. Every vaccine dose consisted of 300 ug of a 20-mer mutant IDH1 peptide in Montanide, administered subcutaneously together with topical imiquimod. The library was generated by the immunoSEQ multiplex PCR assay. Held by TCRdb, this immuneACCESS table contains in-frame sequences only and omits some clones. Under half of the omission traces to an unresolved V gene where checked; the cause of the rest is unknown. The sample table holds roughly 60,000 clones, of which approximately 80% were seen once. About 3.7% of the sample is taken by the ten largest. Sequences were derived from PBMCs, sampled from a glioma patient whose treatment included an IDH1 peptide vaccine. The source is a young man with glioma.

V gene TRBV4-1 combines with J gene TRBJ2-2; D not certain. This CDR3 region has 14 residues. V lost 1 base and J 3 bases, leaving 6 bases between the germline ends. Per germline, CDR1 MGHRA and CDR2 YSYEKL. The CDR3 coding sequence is TGCGCCAGCAGCCAAGGGCACCACACCGGGGAGCTGTTTTTT. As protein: CASSQGHHTGELFF.

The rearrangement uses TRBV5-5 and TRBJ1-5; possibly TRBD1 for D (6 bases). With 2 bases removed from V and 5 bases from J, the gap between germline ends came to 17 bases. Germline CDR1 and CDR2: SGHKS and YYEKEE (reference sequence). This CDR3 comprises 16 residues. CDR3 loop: CASSFGTGRLDQPQHF. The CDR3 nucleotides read TGTGCCAGCAGCTTTGGAACAGGGAGATTGGATCAGCCCCAGCATTTT.

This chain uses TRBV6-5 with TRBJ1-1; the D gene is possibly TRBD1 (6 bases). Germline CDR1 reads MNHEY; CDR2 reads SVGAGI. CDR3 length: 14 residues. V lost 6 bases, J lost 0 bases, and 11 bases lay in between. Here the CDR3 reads CASRAGTLNTEAFF. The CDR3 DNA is TGTGCCAGCAGGGCCGGGACATTGAACACTGAAGCTTTCTTT.

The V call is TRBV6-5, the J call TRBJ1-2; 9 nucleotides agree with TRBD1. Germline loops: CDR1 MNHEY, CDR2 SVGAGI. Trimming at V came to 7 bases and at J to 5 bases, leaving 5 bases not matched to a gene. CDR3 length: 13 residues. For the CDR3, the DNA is TGTGCCAGCAAGGGACAGGGTGGTTATGGCTACACCTTC. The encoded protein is CASKGQGGYGYTF.

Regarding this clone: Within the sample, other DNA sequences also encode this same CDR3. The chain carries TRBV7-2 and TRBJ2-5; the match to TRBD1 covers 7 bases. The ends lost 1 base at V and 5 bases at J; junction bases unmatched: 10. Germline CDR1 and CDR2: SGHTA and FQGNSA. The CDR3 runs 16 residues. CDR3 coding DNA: TGTGCCAGCAGCTTAGTAGACAGGGCCAAGGTTGAGACCCAGTACTTC. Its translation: CASSLVDRAKVETQYF.

The CDR3 region has the DNA TGTGCCAGTAGTATCGGGCCGGTTCACATGAACACTGAAGCTTTCTTT. Its protein is CASSIGPVHMNTEAFF. The chain recombines TRBV19 with TRBJ1-1; no reliable D call. The germline V and J ends were trimmed by 3 bases and 0 bases, with 14 bases remaining between them. The CDR3 runs to 16 residues. The germline V gene has CDR1 LNHDA and CDR2 SQIVND (reference sequence).

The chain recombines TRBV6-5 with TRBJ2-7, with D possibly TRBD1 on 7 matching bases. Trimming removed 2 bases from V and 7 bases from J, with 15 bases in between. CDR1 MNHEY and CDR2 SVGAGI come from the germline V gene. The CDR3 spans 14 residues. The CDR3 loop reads CASSYSQGGWEQYF. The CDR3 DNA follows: TGTGCCAGCAGTTACAGCCAGGGGGGCTGGGAGCAGTACTTC.

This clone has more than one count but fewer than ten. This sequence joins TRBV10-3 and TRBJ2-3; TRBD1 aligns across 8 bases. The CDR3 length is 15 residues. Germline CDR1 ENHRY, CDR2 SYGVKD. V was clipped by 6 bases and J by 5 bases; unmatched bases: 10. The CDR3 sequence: CAISGAQGALDTQYF. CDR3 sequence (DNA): TGTGCCATCAGCGGAGCCCAGGGGGCGTTAGATACGCAGTATTTT.

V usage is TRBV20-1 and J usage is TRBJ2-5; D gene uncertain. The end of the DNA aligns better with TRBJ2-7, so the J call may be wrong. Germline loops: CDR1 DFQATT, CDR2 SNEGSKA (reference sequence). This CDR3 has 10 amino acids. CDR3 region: CSAEDYEQYF. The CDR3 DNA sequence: TGCAGTGCTGAAGACTACGAGCAGTACTTC.

CDR3 nucleotides: TGCGCCAGCAGCCCCGGCAGCCCGAGCTCCTACGAGCAGTACTTC. Protein: CASSPGSPSSYEQYF. The rearrangement joins TRBV5-1 to TRBJ2-7; D not resolved. This CDR3 spans 15 amino acids. V gave up 4 bases and J gave up 0 bases, with 14 bases separating them. In germline, CDR1 is SGHRS, CDR2 YFSETQ. Complete variable domain (other parts from reference TRBV5-1 and TRBJ2-7): KAGVTQTPRYLIKTRGQQVTLSCSPISGHRSVSWYQQTPGQGLQFLFEYFSETQRNKGNFPGRFSGRQFSNSRSEMNVSTLELGDSALYLCASSPGSPSSYEQYFGPGTRLTVT.

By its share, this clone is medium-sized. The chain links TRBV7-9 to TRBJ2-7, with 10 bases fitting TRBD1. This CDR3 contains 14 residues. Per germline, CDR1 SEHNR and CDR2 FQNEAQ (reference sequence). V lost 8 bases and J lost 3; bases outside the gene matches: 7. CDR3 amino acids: CASGVRDRGYEQYF. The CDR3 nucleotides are TGTGCCAGCGGCGTCCGGGACAGGGGCTACGAGCAGTACTTC.

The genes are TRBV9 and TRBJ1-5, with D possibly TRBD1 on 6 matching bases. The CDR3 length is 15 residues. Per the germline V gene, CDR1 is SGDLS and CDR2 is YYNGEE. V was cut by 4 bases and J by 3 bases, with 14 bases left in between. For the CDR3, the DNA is TGTGCCAGCAGCCCAAATTACAGGGTCAATCAGCCCCAGCATTTT. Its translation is CASSPNYRVNQPQHF.

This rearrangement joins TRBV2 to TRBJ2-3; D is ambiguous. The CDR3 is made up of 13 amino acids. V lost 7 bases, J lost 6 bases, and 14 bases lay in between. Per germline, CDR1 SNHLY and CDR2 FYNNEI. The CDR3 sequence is CASTPLHFDTQYF. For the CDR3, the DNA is TGTGCCAGCACCCCTCTTCATTTTGATACGCAGTATTTT.

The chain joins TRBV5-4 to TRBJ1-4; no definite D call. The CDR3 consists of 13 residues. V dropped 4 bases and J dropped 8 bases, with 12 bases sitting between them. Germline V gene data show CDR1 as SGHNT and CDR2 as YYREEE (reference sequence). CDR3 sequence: CASSDRSSEKLFF. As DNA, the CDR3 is TGTGCCAGCAGCGACCGGTCTAGCGAAAAACTGTTTTTT.

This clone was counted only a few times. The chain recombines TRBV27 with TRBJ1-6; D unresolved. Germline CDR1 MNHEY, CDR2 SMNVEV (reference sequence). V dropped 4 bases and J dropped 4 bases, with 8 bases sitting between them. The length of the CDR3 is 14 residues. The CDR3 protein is CASSWRSYNSPLHF. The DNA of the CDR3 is TGTGCCAGCAGTTGGAGGTCATATAATTCACCCCTCCACTTT.

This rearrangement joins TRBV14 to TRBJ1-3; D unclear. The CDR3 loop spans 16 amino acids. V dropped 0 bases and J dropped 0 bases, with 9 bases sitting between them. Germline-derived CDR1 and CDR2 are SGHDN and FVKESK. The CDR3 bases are TGTGCCAGCAGCCAAGACTCGGCAGCCTCTGGAAACACCATATATTTT. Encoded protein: CASSQDSAASGNTIYF.

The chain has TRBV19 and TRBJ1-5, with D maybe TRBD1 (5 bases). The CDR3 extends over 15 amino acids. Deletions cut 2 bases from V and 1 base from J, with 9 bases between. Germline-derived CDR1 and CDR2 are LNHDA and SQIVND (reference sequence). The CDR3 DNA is TGTGCCAGTAGTATAAGTCAGGGAAGCAATCAGCCCCAGCATTTT. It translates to CASSISQGSNQPQHF.

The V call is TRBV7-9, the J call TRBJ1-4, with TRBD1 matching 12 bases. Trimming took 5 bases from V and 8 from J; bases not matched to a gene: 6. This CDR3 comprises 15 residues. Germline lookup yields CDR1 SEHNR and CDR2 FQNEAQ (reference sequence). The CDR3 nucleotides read TGTGCCAGCAGCCCCGGGACAGGGGGCAGGGAAAAACTGTTTTTT. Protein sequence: CASSPGTGGREKLFF.

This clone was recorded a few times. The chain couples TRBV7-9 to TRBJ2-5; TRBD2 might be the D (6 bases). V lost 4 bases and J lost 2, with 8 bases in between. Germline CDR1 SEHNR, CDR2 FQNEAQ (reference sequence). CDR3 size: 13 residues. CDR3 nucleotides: TGTGCCAGCAGCTCGCGGGGTCAAGAGACCCAGTACTTC. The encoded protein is CASSSRGQETQYF. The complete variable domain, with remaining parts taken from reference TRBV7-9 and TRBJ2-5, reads DTGVSQNPRHKITKRGQNVTFRCDPISEHNRLYWYRQTLGQGPEFLTYFQNEAQLEKSRLLSDRFSAERPKGSFSTLEIQRTEQGDSAMYLCASSSRGQETQYFGPGTRLLVL.

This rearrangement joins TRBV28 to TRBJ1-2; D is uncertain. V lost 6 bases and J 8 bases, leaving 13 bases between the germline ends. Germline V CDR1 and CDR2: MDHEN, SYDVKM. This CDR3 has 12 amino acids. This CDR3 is CASSPGSRGYTF. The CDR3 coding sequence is TGTGCCAGCAGCCCAGGAAGTAGAGGCTACACCTTC.

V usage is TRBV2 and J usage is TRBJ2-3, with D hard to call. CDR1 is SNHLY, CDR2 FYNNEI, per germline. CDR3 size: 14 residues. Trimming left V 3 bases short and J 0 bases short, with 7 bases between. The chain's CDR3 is CASSEVRSTDTQYF. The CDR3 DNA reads TGTGCCAGCAGTGAGGTCAGAAGCACAGATACGCAGTATTTT.

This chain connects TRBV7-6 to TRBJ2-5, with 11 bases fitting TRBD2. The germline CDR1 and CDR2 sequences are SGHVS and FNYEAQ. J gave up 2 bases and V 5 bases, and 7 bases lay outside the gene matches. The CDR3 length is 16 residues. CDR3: CASSPGTSGRQETQYF. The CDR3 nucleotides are TGTGCCAGCAGCCCAGGGACTAGCGGTCGTCAAGAGACCCAGTACTTC.

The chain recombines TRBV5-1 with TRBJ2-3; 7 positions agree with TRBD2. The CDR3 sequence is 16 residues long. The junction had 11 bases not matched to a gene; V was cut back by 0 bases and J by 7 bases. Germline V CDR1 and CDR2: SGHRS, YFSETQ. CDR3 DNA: TGCGCCAGCAGCTTGGGGTCTGGGCGGGGGATAAATACGCAGTATTTT. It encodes CASSLGSGRGINTQYF. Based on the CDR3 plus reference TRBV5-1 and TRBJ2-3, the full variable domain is KAGVTQTPRYLIKTRGQQVTLSCSPISGHRSVSWYQQTPGQGLQFLFEYFSETQRNKGNFPGRFSGRQFSNSRSEMNVSTLELGDSALYLCASSLGSGRGINTQYFGPGTRLTVL.

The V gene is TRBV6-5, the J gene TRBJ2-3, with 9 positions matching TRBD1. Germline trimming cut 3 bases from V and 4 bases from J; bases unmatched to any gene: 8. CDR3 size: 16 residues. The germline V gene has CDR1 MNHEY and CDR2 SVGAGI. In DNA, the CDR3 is TGTGCCAGCAGTTATTCCGGGACAGGGAAGGCAGATACGCAGTATTTT. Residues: CASSYSGTGKADTQYF.

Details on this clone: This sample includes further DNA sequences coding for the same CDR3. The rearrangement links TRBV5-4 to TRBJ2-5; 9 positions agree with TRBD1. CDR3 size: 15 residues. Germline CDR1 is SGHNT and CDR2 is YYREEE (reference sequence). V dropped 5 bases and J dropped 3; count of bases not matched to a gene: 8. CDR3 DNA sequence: TGTGCCAGCAGGGGACAGGGAGGGAGAGAAGAGACCCAGTACTTC. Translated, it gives CASRGQGGREETQYF.